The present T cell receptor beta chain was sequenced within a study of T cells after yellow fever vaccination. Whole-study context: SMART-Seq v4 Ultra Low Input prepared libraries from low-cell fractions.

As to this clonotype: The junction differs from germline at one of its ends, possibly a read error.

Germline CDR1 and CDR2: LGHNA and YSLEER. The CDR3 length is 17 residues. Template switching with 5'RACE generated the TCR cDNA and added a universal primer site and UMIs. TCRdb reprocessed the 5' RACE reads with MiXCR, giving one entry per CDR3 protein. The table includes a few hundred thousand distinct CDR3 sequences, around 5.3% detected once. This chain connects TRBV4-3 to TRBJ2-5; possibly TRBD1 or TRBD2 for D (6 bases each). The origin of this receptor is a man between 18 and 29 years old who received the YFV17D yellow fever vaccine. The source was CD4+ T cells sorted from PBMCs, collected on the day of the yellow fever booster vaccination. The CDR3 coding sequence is TGCGCCAGCATCCAAGAGCCCCGGCGAAGGGGGGACGAGACCCAGTACTTC. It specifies CASIQEPRRRGDETQYF.